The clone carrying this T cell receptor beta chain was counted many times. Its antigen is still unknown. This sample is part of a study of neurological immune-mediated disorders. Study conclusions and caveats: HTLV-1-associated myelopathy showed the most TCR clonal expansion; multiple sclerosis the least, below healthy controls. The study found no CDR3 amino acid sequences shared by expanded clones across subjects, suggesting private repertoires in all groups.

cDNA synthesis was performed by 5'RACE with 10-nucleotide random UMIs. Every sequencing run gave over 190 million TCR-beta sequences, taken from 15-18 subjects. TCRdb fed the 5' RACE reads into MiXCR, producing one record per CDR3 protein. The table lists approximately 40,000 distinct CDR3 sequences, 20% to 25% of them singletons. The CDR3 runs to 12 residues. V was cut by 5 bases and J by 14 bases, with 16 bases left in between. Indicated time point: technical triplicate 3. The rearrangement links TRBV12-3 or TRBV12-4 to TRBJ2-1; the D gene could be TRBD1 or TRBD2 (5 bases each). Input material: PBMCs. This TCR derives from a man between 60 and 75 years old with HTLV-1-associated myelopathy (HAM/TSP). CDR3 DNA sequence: TGTGCCAGCAGTGGAGCCTCCGGGGCAAAGTTCTTC. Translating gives CASSGASGAKFF.